This T cell receptor beta chain was recovered during a study of T cells after yellow fever vaccination. Study-wide results and caveats: The secondary response showed a weaker magnitude and a faster peak, day 5 versus 15. A minor fraction of clonotypes spanned both CD4 and CD8 compartments. Abundant contaminating clonotypes from the bulk population could appear in FACS-sorted repertoires.

TCR cDNA, made by 5'RACE template switching, carried an added universal primer site and UMIs. TCRdb passed the 5' RACE reads through MiXCR, listing each CDR3 protein once. The sample has approximately 550,000 distinct CDR3 sequences; approximately 12% are singletons. The V gene end was trimmed by 6 bases and the J gene end by 9 bases; junction bases not matched to a gene: 5. Germline assignment: CDR1 KGHSH and CDR2 LQKENI. The CDR3 extends over 14 amino acids. This clonotype has more than one count but fewer than ten. The antigen is not known. The receptor was derived from a man in his thirties or forties who received the YFV17D yellow fever vaccine. The chain uses TRBV18 and TRBJ2-1; 13 bases map to TRBD2. The sequenced sample was PBMCs, obtained on the day of the yellow fever booster vaccination. This CDR3 reads CASSPGLAGLEQFF. The CDR3 nucleotides read TGTGCCAGCTCGCCGGGACTAGCGGGACTTGAGCAGTTCTTC.